This T cell receptor beta chain is from a study of blood T cells in healthy people across ages. Alongside a J-beta primer mix, a sample-barcoded 5' primer served in a second PCR lasting roughly 7 to 11 cycles. In TCRdb, the 5' RACE reads were re-called with MiXCR into one record per CDR3 protein. The data contain 550,000 to 750,000 distinct CDR3 sequences, 21% of them singletons. Between the trimmed V and J ends, which lost 5 bases and 1 base, there was a span of 11 bases. The CDR3 is made up of 15 amino acids. Germline V gives CDR1 SGHTA, CDR2 FQGNSA. This clonotype was counted ten times or more. Its antigen is unknown. Healthy Russian Caucasian donors spanned ages about 6 to 100 years. Whole-study findings and limits: Long-lived and aged donors differed, with more naive CD4+ cells and higher diversity in the long-lived. From one million sequenced T cells, diversity estimates were lower bounds.

The sample taken for sequencing was blood. J is TRBJ2-2 and V is TRBV7-2; D gene unclear. The origin of this receptor is a man in his 70s in good health. The CDR3, as DNA: TGTGCCAGCAGCCAGGCGGTGGTGAACACCGGGGAGCTGTTTTTT. The encoded protein is CASSQAVVNTGELFF.